What follows are 3 T cell receptor beta chains derived from one specimen sequenced in a study of shared clonotypes between healthy human individuals. Produced via immunoSEQ multiplex PCR; TCRdb's table is partial and in-frame only. Of roughly 1 million clones in the sample, about 76% were seen once. Sequencing was carried out using memory CD4+ T cells sorted from blood. Indicated subset: CD45RA-negative fraction. The source is a man aged 18 to 29 in good health.

The rearrangement links TRBV30 to TRBJ1-3; no clear D gene. The CDR3 extends over 13 amino acids. Germline V gene lookup returns CDR1 GTSNPN and CDR2 SVGIG (reference sequence). V lost 4 bases and J 0 bases, leaving 7 bases between the germline ends. DNA of the CDR3: TGTGCCTGGACGGTCACCTCTGGAAACACCATATATTTT. It translates to CAWTVTSGNTIYF.

This chain connects TRBV2 to TRBJ2-1; TRBD1 matches 7 bases. The CDR3 contains 18 residues. Trimming took 3 bases from V and 1 from J; bases not matched to a gene: 12. Germline V lookup: CDR1 SNHLY, CDR2 FYNNEI. Here the CDR3 reads CASSETGLGGVSYNEQFF. As DNA, the CDR3 is TGTGCCAGCAGTGAGACAGGGTTGGGTGGTGTATCCTACAATGAGCAGTTCTTC.

The chain couples TRBV6-5 to TRBJ1-5; D is unresolved. The V end was cut by 5 bases, the J end by 3 bases, with 11 bases between. Germline CDR1 is MNHEY and CDR2 is SVGAGI. CDR3 size: 14 residues. Written as DNA, the CDR3 is TGTGCCAGCAGTGAAATAGGCATCAATCAGCCCCAGCATTTT. As protein: CASSEIGINQPQHF.